This T cell receptor beta chain stems from a study of sequential checkpoint blockade in melanoma. Study information: Randomization was 1:1 between first-line nivolumab→ipilimumab and ipilimumab→nivolumab. After both sequences, patients received maintenance nivolumab.

The ends lost 6 bases at V and 4 bases at J; junction bases unmatched: 4. The CDR3 is made up of 14 amino acids. Germline CDR1 and CDR2: MNHNS and SASEGT. Repertoires were generated with immunoSEQ multiplex PCR, while TCRdb's copy carries only in-frame clones and drops some. The sample lists about 17,000 clones, around 70% occurring once. The treatment denotes: randomized to nivolumab then ipilimumab (arm A) or the reverse (arm B). None of the patients previously received DNA-damaging chemotherapy. From thawed PBMCs, live CD3+CD8+ cells negative for CD19 and CD56 were sorted. This chain connects TRBV6-1 to TRBJ1-2; 11 nucleotides line up with TRBD1. The TCR sequence derives from a human donor with melanoma. Here the sequenced sample was CD8+ T cells sorted from blood (inferred from file names), taken from a patient given nivolumab and ipilimumab in sequence. The CDR3 coding sequence is TGTGCCAGCAGGGACAGGGGGCCGGGCTATGGCTACACCTTC. It yields the protein CASRDRGPGYGYTF.